This TCR beta chain emerged from a study of shared clonotypes between healthy human individuals. Study-wide results and caveats: In a handful of donors, around 4.8% of naive CD4 clonotypes appeared in common. Relative to clonotypes present in all four donors, those not shared had lower generation probabilities.

Researchers divided each subset's genomic DNA evenly across several immunoSEQ plates. Method: immunoSEQ multiplex PCR; TCRdb's copy keeps in-frame clones and lacks some. Found here are about 2,200,000 clones, 85% to 95% of them singletons; the top ten hold 1.7%. Of note for this clone: Its antigen is undetermined.

Naive CD8 cells lacked CD45RO, underwent positive selection for CCR7 and left out terminally differentiated effector memory CD45RA+ cells. Only Caucasian adults living in Nashville, Tennessee served as donors. The specimen sequenced was naive CD8+ T cells from PBMCs. This clonotype originated in a man younger than 35 in good health. Some clones in this sample may be carry-over from other donors' samples.

The CDR3 protein is CASSGSEGINTEAFF. The CDR3 region has the DNA TGTGCCAGCAGCGGGTCGGAAGGGATAAACACTGAAGCTTTCTTT. V is TRBV9 and J is TRBJ1-1; D uncertain. Deletions cut 3 bases from V and 2 bases from J, with 14 bases between. The length of the CDR3 is 15 residues. Germline V gene sequence: CDR1 SGDLS, CDR2 YYNGEE.